One and the same sample provided the 8 T cell receptor beta chains below, sequenced in a study of blood T cell repertoires in COVID-19. The protocol was immunoSEQ multiplex PCR, while the TCRdb copy is restricted to in-frame clones and leaves out a portion. The data contain 20,000 to 25,000 clones, about 90% of them singletons. The specimen was peripheral blood. These receptors were collected from a man aged 70 or older with acute or convalescent COVID-19.

In its sample, this clone was seen a few times. The J gene is TRBJ2-1, the V gene TRBV24-1; maybe TRBD1 (6 bases). CDR1 and CDR2 (germline): KGHDR, SFDVKD. The length of the CDR3 is 15 residues. Trimming stripped 4 bases from V and 3 bases from J, with 12 bases between. The CDR3 reads CATSDAGTHYNEQFF. CDR3 DNA: TGTGCCACCAGTGACGCCGGGACACACTACAATGAGCAGTTCTTC.

J is TRBJ2-1 and V is TRBV7-2; D possibly corresponds to TRBD2 (6 bases). The CDR3 is 16 residues long. Germline V gene sequence: CDR1 SGHTA, CDR2 FQGNSA. V dropped 5 bases and J dropped 4 bases, with 18 bases sitting between them. The DNA of the CDR3 is TGTGCCAGCAGCCTTACCGCACGGGGGTTTTACAATGAGCAGTTCTTC. Translated, it gives CASSLTARGFYNEQFF.

This chain joins TRBV9 and TRBJ1-4, with D unresolved. The CDR3 sequence is 15 residues long. Looked up from germline, CDR1 is SGDLS and CDR2 is YYNGEE. V was shortened by 0 bases and J by 5 bases, with 11 bases between the two germline ends. CDR3 sequence: CASSVGVSGNEKLFF. The CDR3 DNA reads as TGTGCCAGCAGCGTAGGAGTGTCGGGGAATGAAAAACTGTTTTTT.

The rearrangement uses TRBV6-6 and TRBJ2-7; no definite D call. Trimming removed 6 bases from V and 1 base from J, with 7 bases in between. The CDR3 runs to 12 residues. Germline CDR1 reads MNHNY; CDR2 reads SVGAGI (reference sequence). The chain's CDR3 is CASSPLSYEQYF. The CDR3 nucleotides read TGTGCCAGCAGCCCTTTATCCTACGAGCAGTACTTC.

The gene calls are TRBV28 and TRBJ2-2, with 9 positions matching TRBD2. This CDR3 has 15 residues. Germline V lookup: CDR1 MDHEN, CDR2 SYDVKM. V lost 6 bases and J lost 5; bases outside the gene matches: 7. CDR3 DNA sequence: TGTGCCAGCAGATTTAGCGGGAGAGGTACCGGGGAGCTGTTTTTT. This sequence encodes CASRFSGRGTGELFF.

The sample holds one count of this clone. V gene TRBV24-1 combines with J gene TRBJ2-3, with 9 bases fitting TRBD2. V lost 7 bases, J lost 3 bases, and 7 bases stayed unmatched. The length of the CDR3 is 15 residues. Germline V gene data show CDR1 as KGHDR and CDR2 as SFDVKD. The CDR3 reads CATSKGSGRTDTQYF. As DNA, the CDR3 is TGTGCCACCAGCAAAGGGAGCGGGAGGACAGATACGCAGTATTTT.

The V and J genes are TRBV9 and TRBJ1-3; D is possibly TRBD1 (5 bases). CDR1 SGDLS and CDR2 YYNGEE come from the germline V gene. The CDR3 runs 15 residues. The ends were cut back, 6 bases at V and 4 bases at J, with 17 bases in the middle. In nucleotides, the CDR3 is TGTGCCAGCACCCCCACAGGCTCGGCAGGAAACACCATATATTTT. This sequence encodes CASTPTGSAGNTIYF.

The chain is built from TRBV3-1 (or the pseudogene TRBV3-2) and TRBJ2-2, with TRBD2 matching over 13 bases. The CDR3 runs to 16 residues. CDR1 is LGHDT, CDR2 YNNKEL, per germline (reference sequence). V trimming: 4 bases; J trimming: 5 bases; junction bases outside the gene matches: 4. As DNA, the CDR3 is TGTGCCAGCAGCCTCCGGACTAGCGGGAGTACCGGGGAGCTGTTTTTT. Its protein is CASSLRTSGSTGELFF.